The source of this T cell receptor (beta chain) is a study of shared clonotypes between healthy human individuals. This clone was observed a single time. The table came from immunoSEQ multiplex PCR; TCRdb's copy has only in-frame clones and leaves some out. Of about 690,000 clones in the sample, 90% were seen once. Germline V gene sequence: CDR1 LNHDA, CDR2 SQIVND (reference sequence). The J segment lost 6 bases and the V segment lost 4 bases, leaving 13 bases of the junction unmatched. There are 16 residues in the CDR3. The sequence came from a man between 18 and 29 years old in good health. Some clones in this sample may be carry-over from other donors' samples. Sequenced input: memory CD8+ T cells from PBMCs. Subset here: CD45RO+ cells pooled with CCR7-negative TemRA cells. The rearrangement links TRBV19 to TRBJ2-3; 7 bases fit TRBD1. The CDR3 is CASSRRQGKGEDTQYF. The CDR3, as DNA: TGTGCCAGTAGTAGAAGACAGGGTAAAGGAGAGGATACGCAGTATTTT. Looking up the rest from reference TRBV19 and TRBJ2-3 gives the full variable domain: DGGITQSPKYLFRKEGQNVTLSCEQNLNHDAMYWYRQDPGQGLRLIYYSQIVNDFQKGDIAEGYSVSREKKESFPLTVTSAQKNPTAFYLCASSRRQGKGEDTQYFGPGTRLTVL.